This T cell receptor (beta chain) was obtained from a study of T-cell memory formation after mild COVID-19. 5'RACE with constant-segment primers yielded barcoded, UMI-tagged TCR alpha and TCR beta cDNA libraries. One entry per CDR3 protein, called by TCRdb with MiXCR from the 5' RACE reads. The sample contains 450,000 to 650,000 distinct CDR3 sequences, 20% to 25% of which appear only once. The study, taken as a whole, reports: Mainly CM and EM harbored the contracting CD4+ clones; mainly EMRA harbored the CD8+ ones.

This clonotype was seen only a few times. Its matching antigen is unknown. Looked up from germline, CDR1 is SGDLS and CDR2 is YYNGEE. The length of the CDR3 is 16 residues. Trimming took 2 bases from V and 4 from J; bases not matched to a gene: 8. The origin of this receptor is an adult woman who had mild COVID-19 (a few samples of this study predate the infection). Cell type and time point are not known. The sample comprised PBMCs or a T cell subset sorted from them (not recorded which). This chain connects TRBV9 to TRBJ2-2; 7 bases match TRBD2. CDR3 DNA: TGTGCCAGCAGCGTTCGGGGAGGGGAGGTCACCGGGGAGCTGTTTTTT. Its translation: CASSVRGGEVTGELFF. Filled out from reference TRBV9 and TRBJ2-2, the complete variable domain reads DSGVTQTPKHLITATGQRVTLRCSPRSGDLSVYWYQQSLDQGLQFLIQYYNGEERAKGNILERFSAQQFPDLHSELNLSSLELGDSALYFCASSVRGGEVTGELFFGEGSRLTVL.